The clone carrying this T cell receptor beta chain was counted between two and nine times. What it recognizes is unknown. Relative to the germline gene, one junction end is altered; a read error may explain this. The data derive from a study of cytomegalovirus exposure and HLA in healthy donors. Study results and caveats: An apparent linkage of common viral pathogens to several of the most significant clusters emerged in a later analysis. In vitro testing confirmed a few CMV-associated chains as specific for CMV antigens.

PCR was performed using 60 Vbeta and 13 Jbeta primers. Only in-frame clones appear in the TCRdb table, and some are missing; sequencing was by immunoSEQ multiplex PCR. The data contain 150,000 to 200,000 clones, over 60% of them singletons. Germline V lookup: CDR1 SEHNR, CDR2 FQNEAQ (reference sequence). CDR3 length equals 13 residues. The sequence was collected from a man in his forties in good health and CMV-seronegative. The V and J genes are TRBV7-9 and TRBJ2-5, with 7 positions matching TRBD1. The source material was PBMCs. The CDR3 coding sequence is TGTTCCAGCAGCCTGACAGGGTTGGGGACCCAGTACTTC. It specifies CSSSLTGLGTQYF.